The clone carrying this T cell receptor beta chain has more than one count but fewer than ten. Its antigen is not identified. This CDR3 spans 17 amino acids. Per germline, CDR1 MNHEY and CDR2 SMNVEV (reference sequence). Between the trimmed V and J ends, which lost 0 bases and 7 bases, there was a span of 16 bases. These data belong to a study of cytomegalovirus exposure and HLA in healthy donors. Study at large: Ancestry clustering placed around 80% of about 400 genotyped donors in the Caucasian-associated cluster.

Use of 60 Vbeta and 13 Jbeta primers characterized the PCR. TCRdb's table, derived via immunoSEQ multiplex PCR, lists solely in-frame clones and lacks some. The data contain some 110,000 clones, nearly 75% of them seen just once; the ten biggest clones take up around 5%. Study results and limitations: When a later analysis compared HLA-associated TCR beta chains with equally common others, the HLA-associated chains turned out to be more clonally expanded and to have lower generation probabilities.

This chain joins TRBV27 and TRBJ1-6; the D gene is possibly TRBD1 (5 bases). The sequencing input was PBMCs. This clonotype originated in a young man in good health and CMV-seropositive. CDR3 loop: CASSLSSQGGRNSPLHF. The CDR3 DNA sequence: TGTGCCAGCAGTTTATCATCCCAGGGAGGACGGAATTCACCCCTCCACTTT.